The 16 T cell receptor beta chains below were found in one sample sequenced in a study of metastatic and nonmetastatic thyroid tumors. Thyroid surgery had not been preceded by any treatment in any patient. TCRdb used MiXCR to call clones anew from the PCR reads. Among about 60,000 clones listed, about a sixth were seen once. Specimen: blood. The receptors stem from a male donor with papillary thyroid cancer or a benign thyroid nodule (not recorded which). Some clones in this sample may be carry-over from other donors' samples.

In its sample, this clone was seen many times. The chain links TRBV5-1 to TRBJ1-4; D is perhaps TRBD1 (5 bases). Germline assignment: CDR1 SGHRS and CDR2 YFSETQ. V lost 0 bases to trimming and J lost 6 bases, with 12 bases between them. The CDR3 sequence is 15 residues long. The CDR3 nucleotides are TGCGCCAGCAGCTTGGGTCCAGGGCCTGATGAAAAACTGTTTTTT. Translation: CASSLGPGPDEKLFF.

On this clone itself: A much larger clone differs by one base, so this may be a read error. The genes are TRBV5-4 and TRBJ2-7; 10 bases are shared with TRBD1. Per germline, CDR1 SGHNT and CDR2 YYREEE (reference sequence). The CDR3 has 16 amino acids. The CDR3 sequence: CDSSLGSGQGTREQYF. As DNA, the CDR3 is TGTGACAGCAGCTTGGGGTCGGGACAGGGGACCCGGGAGCAGTACTTC.

This clone was picked up many times. The V and J genes are TRBV6-2 or TRBV6-3 and TRBJ2-1, with D unresolved. Trimming took off 5 bases at V and 9 bases at J, with 8 bases between the two ends. Germline-derived CDR1 and CDR2 are MNHEY and SVGEGT. This CDR3 spans 11 amino acids. The DNA for the CDR3 is TGTGCCAGCAGTCCCTCCGGTGAGCAGTTCTTC. Its translation: CASSPSGEQFF.

A word on this clone: Given a much more abundant clone one base away, this may be a read error. The V gene is TRBV5-6, the J gene TRBJ2-7; possible D gene TRBD2, 6 bases. The CDR3 runs to 15 residues. Per germline, CDR1 SGHDT and CDR2 YYEEEE. The V gene lost 4 bases and the J gene lost 6 bases, with 20 bases spanning the gap. CDR3 DNA: TGTGCCAGCAGCATCGGGAGTCTTGTTAGGGGCGAGCAGTACGTC. It specifies CASSIGSLVRGEQYV.

About this clone: The junction departs from the called germline gene at one end, perhaps through a read error. This chain joins TRBV27 and TRBJ2-7, with no clear D. This CDR3 comprises 13 residues. Per the germline V gene, CDR1 is MNHEY and CDR2 is SMNVEV (reference sequence). The CDR3 nucleotides are TGTGCCAGCAGTAGTATGGGGAACTACGATCAGTACTTC. Protein product: CASSSMGNYDQYF.

The table lists this clone with many counts. CDR3 in DNA: TGTGCCAGCAGCCCCCTAGGGGTCAAGAACAATCAGCCCCAGCATTTT. Protein sequence: CASSPLGVKNNQPQHF. The genes are TRBV28 and TRBJ1-5; tentatively, D is TRBD1 (5 bases). V was pared by 6 bases and J by 3 bases, with 18 bases between. From germline, CDR1 is MDHEN and CDR2 SYDVKM. This CDR3 spans 16 amino acids.

As for this clone: At one boundary the junction diverges from the germline segment, which might be a read error. The chain links TRBV6-4 to TRBJ2-3; D possibly corresponds to TRBD2 (5 bases). Germline assignment: CDR1 MRHNA and CDR2 SNTAGT. This CDR3 has 13 residues. For the CDR3, the DNA is TGTGCCAGCGGTGATCGGGACACAGATACGCAGTATTTT. Translating gives CASGDRDTDTQYF.

Notes on this clone: A much larger clone lies one base from this, so it may be a read error. The CDR3 region is CASSQDVGVGYGYTF. For the CDR3, the DNA is TGTGCCAGCAGCCAAGATGTGGGGGTCGGCTATGGCTACACCTTC. The V gene is TRBV14, the J gene TRBJ1-2; TRBD1 is a possible D gene (5 bases). Per germline, CDR1 SGHDN and CDR2 FVKESK. The CDR3 loop spans 15 amino acids. V gave up 0 bases and J gave up 4 bases, with 12 bases separating them.

At least ten counts were recorded for this clone. The rearrangement joins TRBV5-6 to TRBJ1-6, with a possible D match to TRBD1 (5 bases). Germline CDR1 and CDR2: SGHDT and YYEEEE. The ends were cut back, 2 bases at V and 0 bases at J, with 9 bases in the middle. This CDR3 has 16 amino acids. CDR3 amino acids: CASSFGASSYNSPLHF. The CDR3 DNA reads as TGTGCCAGCAGCTTCGGGGCCAGCTCCTATAATTCACCCCTCCACTTT.

The CDR3 spells CASTGWASNQPQHF. The CDR3 coding sequence is TGTGCCAGCACGGGGTGGGCCAGCAATCAGCCCCAGCATTTT. The chain couples TRBV6-1 to TRBJ1-5; D gene uncertain. The CDR3 runs 14 residues. Germline loops: CDR1 MNHNS, CDR2 SASEGT. Trimming took 7 bases from V and 1 from J, leaving 11 bases between them.

This clone has at least ten counts. J is TRBJ2-1 and V is TRBV3-1; TRBD2 agrees at 9 bases. Germline trimming cut 7 bases from V and 9 bases from J; bases unmatched to any gene: 13. Germline CDR1 is LGHDT and CDR2 is YNNKEL (reference sequence). The length of the CDR3 is 15 residues. The DNA of the CDR3 is TGTGCCAGCAACCTTTTTCTGATAGCGGGAGTTGAGCAGTTCTTC. Protein: CASNLFLIAGVEQFF.

This clone came up many times. This sequence joins TRBV11-2 and TRBJ2-7; D possibly corresponds to TRBD2 (6 bases). The germline CDR1 and CDR2 sequences are SGHAT and FQNNGV. The V gene lost 3 bases and the J gene lost 0 bases, with 15 bases spanning the gap. CDR3 length: 16 amino acids. The CDR3 nucleotides read TGTGCCAGCAGCTTTAGTTCTGGGGGGAGCTCCTACGAGCAGTACTTC. It encodes CASSFSSGGSSYEQYF.

This clone was recorded at least ten times. V is TRBV6-4 and J is TRBJ2-3, with 8 positions matching TRBD2. Unmatched junction bases numbered 4, after V lost 5 bases and J lost 3 bases. The CDR3 length is 14 residues. CDR1 is MRHNA, CDR2 SNTAGT, per germline. The CDR3 loop reads CASSRAGETDTQYF. CDR3 DNA: TGTGCCAGCAGTCGAGCGGGGGAGACAGATACGCAGTATTTT.

This clone came up many times. J is TRBJ2-7 and V is TRBV7-2; D remains unclear. Trimming took 5 bases from V and 2 from J, leaving 13 bases between them. The CDR3 is 14 amino acids. Germline lookup yields CDR1 SGHTA and CDR2 FQGNSA. The CDR3 sequence: CASSPSRTPYEQYV. In DNA, the CDR3 is TGTGCCAGCAGCCCGAGTCGAACCCCCTACGAGCAGTACGTC.

This clone was picked up many times. The chain uses TRBV19 and TRBJ2-7; the D is unclear. Germline V gives CDR1 LNHDA, CDR2 SQIVND (reference sequence). The CDR3 is 13 residues long. Trimming pared 1 base from V and 3 bases from J, leaving 7 bases between. CDR3 coding DNA: TGTGCCAGTAGTATAGGGATCGGCTACGAGCAGTACGTC. Translated: CASSIGIGYEQYV.

This clone was detected ten times or more. This chain uses TRBV28 with TRBJ1-4; TRBD1 matches 8 bases. V lost 8 bases to trimming and J lost 8 bases; unmatched junction nucleotides: 4. The CDR3 spans 12 residues. Looked up from germline, CDR1 is MDHEN and CDR2 is SYDVKM. The CDR3 region is CASRDRSEKLFF. The CDR3 nucleotides are TGTGCCAGCCGGGACAGGAGCGAAAAACTGTTTTTT.